What follows are 8 T cell receptor beta chains derived from one specimen sequenced in a study of early T cells in non-severe SARS-CoV-2 infection. TCRdb re-called the 5' RACE reads with MiXCR, one entry per CDR3 protein. The data contain fewer than 80,000 distinct CDR3 sequences, roughly 9% of them singletons. This specimen consisted of whole blood, obtained at baseline. The receptors derive from an adult who was a healthcare worker with PCR-confirmed SARS-CoV-2 infection or an uninfected control (not recorded which).

A few counts support this clonotype. This rearrangement joins TRBV10-2 to TRBJ1-1; possible D gene TRBD1, 5 bases. The ends were cut back, 0 bases at V and 6 bases at J, with 14 bases in the middle. CDR1 and CDR2 from the germline V gene are WSHSY and SAAADI. This CDR3 comprises 15 residues. CDR3 residues: CASSESGPRGAEAFF. The CDR3 DNA reads as TGCGCCAGCAGTGAGTCGGGACCAAGAGGGGCTGAAGCTTTCTTT.

This clonotype was seen many times. The V gene is TRBV24-1, the J gene TRBJ1-5; 7 nucleotides align to TRBD1. The V gene's germline CDR1 is KGHDR and CDR2 SFDVKD. This CDR3 region has 13 residues. V lost 9 bases and J lost 2; bases outside the gene matches: 3. The CDR3 region is CATAGTGNQPQHF. The CDR3 region has the DNA TGTGCCACCGCTGGGACAGGCAATCAGCCCCAGCATTTT.

This clonotype was found many times. The rearrangement uses TRBV7-2 and TRBJ2-1; 8 bases are a match to TRBD2. CDR1 is SGHTA, CDR2 FQGNSA, per germline. J lost 0 bases, V lost 5 bases, and 21 bases had no gene match. This CDR3 contains 21 residues. DNA of the CDR3: TGTGCCAGCAGCCGAACTGGTGGCGGTAGCGGGACCCTTTTCTCCTACAATGAGCAGTTCTTC. Translation: CASSRTGGGSGTLFSYNEQFF.

This sequence joins TRBV13 and TRBJ2-7; 7 bases agree with TRBD1. With 0 bases clipped from V and 2 bases from J, the junction kept 4 bases outside the gene matches. CDR1 and CDR2 (germline): PRHDT, FYEKMQ (reference sequence). This CDR3 contains 15 residues. The CDR3 region is CASSLGRGSTYEQYF. The CDR3 DNA is TGTGCCAGCAGCTTAGGCAGGGGGTCAACCTACGAGCAGTACTTC.

This clonotype was picked up many times. The J gene is TRBJ1-6, the V gene TRBV12-3 or TRBV12-4, with a weak D call TRBD1 (6 bases). V was pared by 6 bases and J by 7 bases, with 10 bases between. This CDR3 comprises 13 residues. CDR3 residues: CASRRQENSPLHF. The CDR3 region has the DNA TGTGCCAGCAGACGACAGGAAAATTCACCCCTCCACTTT.

A single count supports this clonotype. The chain couples TRBV18 to TRBJ1-2; D is undetermined. The CDR3 is 15 amino acids. The germline V gene has CDR1 KGHSH and CDR2 LQKENI. V was trimmed by 3 bases and J by 4 bases, leaving 15 bases between them. CDR3 in amino acids: CASSPMEGSGYGYTF. CDR3 coding DNA: TGTGCCAGCTCACCCATGGAAGGGTCGGGCTATGGCTACACCTTC.

This clonotype was observed at least ten times. This chain connects TRBV27 to TRBJ2-3; 15 bases map to TRBD2. V trimming: 6 bases; J trimming: 4 bases; junction bases outside the gene matches: 8. Germline CDR1 MNHEY, CDR2 SMNVEV (reference sequence). The CDR3 loop spans 17 amino acids. The CDR3 loop is CASSRGLAGGFPDTQYF. CDR3 nucleotides: TGTGCCAGCAGCCGAGGACTAGCGGGAGGGTTCCCAGATACGCAGTATTTT.

This clonotype was recorded at least ten times. The chain links TRBV7-9 to TRBJ1-2; 7 positions match TRBD1. Germline assignment: CDR1 SEHNR and CDR2 FQNEAQ (reference sequence). Trimming removed 5 bases from V and 7 bases from J; junction bases left unmatched: 1. The CDR3 consists of 11 residues. For the CDR3, the DNA is TGTGCCAGCAGCCGGGACAGTGGCTACACCTTC. Protein product: CASSRDSGYTF. Full variable domain (rest looked up from reference TRBV7-9 and TRBJ1-2): DTGVSQNPRHKITKRGQNVTFRCDPISEHNRLYWYRQTLGQGPEFLTYFQNEAQLEKSRLLSDRFSAERPKGSFSTLEIQRTEQGDSAMYLCASSRDSGYTFGSGTRLTVV.